The present entry profiles one TCR beta chain with its context. Its antigen is as yet unknown. This entry belongs to a study of T cell responses to AZD1222 COVID-19 vaccine. Overall study findings and caveats: In a largely white British group with more females than males, clonal diversity was possibly underestimated.

Some clones are missing from TCRdb's copy, which holds only in-frame ones; the method was immunoSEQ multiplex PCR. The sample shows about 160,000 clones, roughly 90% of them seen only once. The CDR3 loop spans 16 amino acids. V dropped 2 bases and J dropped 4 bases, with 15 bases sitting between them. Looked up from germline, CDR1 is MNHNY and CDR2 is SVGAGI (reference sequence). This clonotype was sampled from an adult who received the AZD1222 COVID-19 vaccine. The source material was peripheral blood, sampled 28 days after the second AZD1222 dose. V gene TRBV6-6 combines with J gene TRBJ1-3; D is unclear. The CDR3 nucleotides read TGTGCCAGCAGTTACCCCCAATCCGGGAGAGGAAACACCATATATTTT. The encoded protein is CASSYPQSGRGNTIYF.